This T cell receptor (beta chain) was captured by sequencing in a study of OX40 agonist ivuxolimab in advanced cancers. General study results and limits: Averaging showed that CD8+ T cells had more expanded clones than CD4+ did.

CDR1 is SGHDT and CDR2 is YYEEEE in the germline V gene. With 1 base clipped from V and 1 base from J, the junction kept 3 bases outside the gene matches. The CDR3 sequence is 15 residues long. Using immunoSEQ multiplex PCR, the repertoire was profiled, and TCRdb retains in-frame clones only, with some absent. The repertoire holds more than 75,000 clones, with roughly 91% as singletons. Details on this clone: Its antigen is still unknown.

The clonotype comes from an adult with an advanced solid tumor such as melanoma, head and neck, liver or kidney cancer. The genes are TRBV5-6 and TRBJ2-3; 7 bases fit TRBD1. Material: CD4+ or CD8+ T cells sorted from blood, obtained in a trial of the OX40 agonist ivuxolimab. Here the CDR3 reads CASSLFTGGTDTQYF. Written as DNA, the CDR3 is TGTGCCAGCAGCTTGTTTACAGGGGGCACAGATACGCAGTATTTT.